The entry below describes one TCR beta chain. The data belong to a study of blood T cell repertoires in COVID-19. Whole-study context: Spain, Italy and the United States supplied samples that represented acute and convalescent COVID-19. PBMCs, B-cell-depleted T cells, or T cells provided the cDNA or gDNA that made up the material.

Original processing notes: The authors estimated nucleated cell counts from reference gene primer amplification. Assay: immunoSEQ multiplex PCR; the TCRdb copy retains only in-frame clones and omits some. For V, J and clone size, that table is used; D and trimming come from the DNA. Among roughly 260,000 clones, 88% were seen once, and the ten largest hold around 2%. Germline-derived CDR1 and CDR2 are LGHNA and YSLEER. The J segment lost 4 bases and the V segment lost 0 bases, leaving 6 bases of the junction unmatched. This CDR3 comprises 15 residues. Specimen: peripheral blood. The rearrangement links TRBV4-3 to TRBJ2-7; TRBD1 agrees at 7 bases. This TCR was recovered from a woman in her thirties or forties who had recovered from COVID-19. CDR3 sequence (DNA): TGCGCCAGCAGCCAAGAGCACAGGGGAGCGTACGAGCAGTACTTC. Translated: CASSQEHRGAYEQYF.